The 14 T cell receptor beta chains below come from one sample, sequenced in a study of cytomegalovirus exposure and HLA in healthy donors. The table came from immunoSEQ multiplex PCR; TCRdb's copy has only in-frame clones and leaves some out. The data show approximately 120,000 clones, roughly nine tenths seen once. The sequenced material came from PBMCs. These receptors originate from a woman under 30 in good health and CMV-seronegative.

V and J are TRBV6-5 and TRBJ1-2, with 9 bases identical to TRBD1. Trimming at V came to 2 bases and at J to 3 bases, leaving 7 bases not matched to a gene. The CDR3 runs to 16 residues. The germline gives CDR1 MNHEY, CDR2 SVGAGI. CDR3 sequence (DNA): TGTGCCAGCAGTTACGCCGGGACAGGGAAGGACTATGGCTACACCTTC. It is translated as CASSYAGTGKDYGYTF.

V usage is TRBV9 and J usage is TRBJ2-3; 7 bases agree with TRBD1. With 4 bases clipped from V and 4 bases from J, the junction kept 6 bases outside the gene matches. CDR1 and CDR2 from the germline V gene are SGDLS and YYNGEE. The CDR3 has 14 amino acids. The chain's CDR3 is CASSRGQAPDTQYF. In DNA, the CDR3 is TGTGCCAGCAGCAGAGGACAGGCTCCAGATACGCAGTATTTT. Based on the CDR3 plus reference TRBV9 and TRBJ2-3, the full variable domain is DSGVTQTPKHLITATGQRVTLRCSPRSGDLSVYWYQQSLDQGLQFLIQYYNGEERAKGNILERFSAQQFPDLHSELNLSSLELGDSALYFCASSRGQAPDTQYFGPGTRLTVL.

The genes are TRBV6-5 and TRBJ2-2; D remains ambiguous. CDR1 and CDR2 from the germline V gene are MNHEY and SVGAGI. The CDR3 totals 13 residues. Trimming cost V 5 bases and J 4 bases, with 8 bases left between them. The CDR3 reads CASSRTSTGELFF. The CDR3, as DNA: TGTGCCAGCAGTAGAACTTCCACCGGGGAGCTGTTTTTT.

V usage is TRBV13 and J usage is TRBJ1-1, with a possible D match to TRBD1 (6 bases). Germline lookup yields CDR1 PRHDT and CDR2 FYEKMQ (reference sequence). The germline V and J ends were trimmed by 2 bases and 3 bases, with 13 bases remaining between them. The CDR3 loop spans 15 amino acids. In DNA, the CDR3 is TGTGCCAGCAGCTTAAACAGGGTGTGGGACACTGAAGCTTTCTTT. Amino acids: CASSLNRVWDTEAFF.

The chain links TRBV6-5 to TRBJ2-7; D is unclear. This CDR3 has 12 residues. Germline lookup yields CDR1 MNHEY and CDR2 SVGAGI. V gave up 5 bases and J gave up 6 bases, with 11 bases separating them. CDR3 loop: CASSDKVGEQYV. Written as DNA, the CDR3 is TGTGCCAGCAGTGATAAAGTGGGCGAGCAGTACGTC.

The chain recombines TRBV28 with TRBJ2-3; 11 bases align to TRBD2. Trimming cost V 6 bases and J 2 bases; bases outside gene matches: 7. This CDR3 has 16 residues. CDR1 and CDR2 from the germline V gene are MDHEN and SYDVKM. This chain's CDR3 is CASSTGLAGNTDTQYF. The CDR3 DNA sequence: TGTGCCAGCAGCACTGGACTAGCGGGTAACACAGATACGCAGTATTTT.

The chain employs TRBV2 and TRBJ2-2; TRBD2 might be the D (5 bases). CDR3 size: 14 residues. Germline values: CDR1 SNHLY, CDR2 FYNNEI. Trimming removed 3 bases at V and 6 bases at J, with 11 bases between. The CDR3: CASSEGVAPGELFF. The CDR3 DNA sequence: TGTGCCAGCAGTGAGGGAGTGGCCCCCGGGGAGCTGTTTTTT.

The chain uses TRBV27 and TRBJ2-5; possibly TRBD1 for D (5 bases). V gave up 5 bases and J gave up 0 bases, with 10 bases separating them. The CDR3 consists of 14 residues. Per germline, CDR1 MNHEY and CDR2 SMNVEV (reference sequence). CDR3 DNA: TGTGCCAGCAGTGCCTTCAGGGACCAAGAGACCCAGTACTTC. Translating it yields CASSAFRDQETQYF.

V gene TRBV19 combines with J gene TRBJ1-5; 10 bases match TRBD1. The V segment lost 7 bases and the J segment 3 bases; nucleotides outside the gene matches: 6. The CDR3 has 15 residues. Germline CDR1 reads LNHDA; CDR2 reads SQIVND (reference sequence). The chain's CDR3 is CASTGTGVANQPQHF. The CDR3, as DNA: TGTGCCAGTACCGGGACAGGGGTGGCCAATCAGCCCCAGCATTTT.

The chain recombines TRBV28 with TRBJ1-2, with 11 bases aligning to TRBD1. This CDR3 comprises 15 residues. After removal of 4 bases from V and 4 bases from J, the junction contained 5 bases not matched to a gene. CDR1 is MDHEN and CDR2 is SYDVKM in the germline V gene. CDR3 sequence (DNA): TGTGCCAGCAGTTCGACAGGGACAGGGGGCTATGGCTACACCTTC. This sequence encodes CASSSTGTGGYGYTF.

This chain links TRBV2 with TRBJ1-1; the D gene is possibly TRBD1 (6 bases). CDR3 length: 13 amino acids. The germline V and J ends were trimmed by 9 bases and 4 bases, with 15 bases remaining between them. Germline V gene lookup returns CDR1 SNHLY and CDR2 FYNNEI. The CDR3 region is CASVKGVGTEAFF. CDR3 DNA sequence: TGTGCCAGTGTTAAGGGGGTGGGCACTGAAGCTTTCTTT.

J is TRBJ2-1 and V is TRBV4-1; TRBD2 matches at 8 bases. The junction had 7 bases not matched to a gene; V was cut back by 0 bases and J by 3 bases. Germline V gene data show CDR1 as MGHRA and CDR2 as YSYEKL. The CDR3 has 17 amino acids. The CDR3: CASSQDIVGGGYNEQFF. DNA for the CDR3: TGCGCCAGCAGCCAAGATATCGTCGGGGGGGGCTACAATGAGCAGTTCTTC.

The chain employs TRBV6-1 and TRBJ2-7; 11 bases fit TRBD2. Germline CDR1 is MNHNS and CDR2 is SASEGT. J was trimmed by 3 bases and V by 3 bases; bases with no gene match: 7. This CDR3 comprises 16 residues. In DNA, the CDR3 is TGTGCCAGCAGTGAGGGCCCTAGCGGGAGGATCTACGAGCAGTACTTC. This codes for CASSEGPSGRIYEQYF.

The chain couples TRBV7-9 to TRBJ2-1; perhaps TRBD2 as D (5 bases). The CDR3 loop spans 14 amino acids. Deletions cut 1 base from V and 16 bases from J, with 20 bases between. Germline V lookup: CDR1 SEHNR, CDR2 FQNEAQ (reference sequence). CDR3 loop: CASSLGPGESIPFF. DNA for the CDR3: TGTGCCAGCAGCTTAGGGCCCGGGGAGTCGATTCCTTTCTTC. The variable domain in full, with the rest retrieved from reference TRBV7-9 and TRBJ2-1, is DTGVSQNPRHKITKRGQNVTFRCDPISEHNRLYWYRQTLGQGPEFLTYFQNEAQLEKSRLLSDRFSAERPKGSFSTLEIQRTEQGDSAMYLCASSLGPGESIPFFGPGTRLTVL.